This T cell receptor beta chain was identified in a study of early T cells in non-severe SARS-CoV-2 infection. Overall study context: Chains were unpaired, as sequencing was done on bulk RNA from unsorted whole blood. Regarding the study as a whole: The study's VDJdb matching favored anti-spike CD8 responses and missed private and CD4 specificities.

Unique molecular identifiers were attached to individual cDNA molecules. TCRdb recomputed calls from the 5' RACE reads with MiXCR, one row per CDR3 protein. Here the sample spans about 33,000 distinct CDR3 sequences, under 5.5% being singletons. This clonotype ranks as medium-sized. Antigen: not known. Trimming cost V 5 bases and J 1 base, with 11 bases left between them. Germline loops: CDR1 SQVTM, CDR2 ANQGSEA. This CDR3 comprises 14 residues. The chain uses TRBV29-1 and TRBJ2-2; D possibly corresponds to TRBD2 (5 bases). The receptor's source is an adult who was a healthcare worker with PCR-confirmed SARS-CoV-2 infection or an uninfected control (not recorded which). Material for sequencing was whole blood. CDR3 DNA: TGCAGCGTTCGTGAACGGGGGAACACCGGGGAGCTGTTTTTT. Protein: CSVRERGNTGELFF.